This entry lists 18 T cell receptor beta chains sequenced from one sample in a study of PD-L1 blockade in urothelial cancer. Only in-frame clones appear in the TCRdb table, and some are missing; sequencing was by immunoSEQ multiplex PCR. Here the sample spans about 45,000 clones, about 91% being singletons. The input for sequencing was PBMCs, taken around atezolizumab (anti-PD-L1) treatment. The receptors stem from a man older than 75 with urothelial cancer.

This sequence joins TRBV30 and TRBJ2-5, with D possibly being TRBD2 (6 bases). V dropped 7 bases and J dropped 5 bases, with 17 bases sitting between them. CDR3 length: 13 residues. CDR1 is GTSNPN and CDR2 is SVGIG in the germline V gene (reference sequence). CDR3 in DNA: TGTGCCTCCACCCCCGGGGGTCTCGAGACCCAGTACTTC. This encodes CASTPGGLETQYF.

The rearrangement uses TRBV6-5 and TRBJ1-6; 9 nucleotides line up with TRBD1. This CDR3 is 15 amino acids long. Per the germline V gene, CDR1 is MNHEY and CDR2 is SVGAGI. Trimming removed 8 bases from V and 7 bases from J; junction bases left unmatched: 9. The CDR3 spells CASSRLGTGNSPLHF. In DNA, the CDR3 is TGTGCCAGCTCCCGATTAGGGACAGGGAATTCACCCCTCCACTTT.

The V and J genes are TRBV19 and TRBJ1-2, with D uncertain. The CDR3 runs 13 residues. Per the germline V gene, CDR1 is LNHDA and CDR2 is SQIVND (reference sequence). V lost 2 bases to trimming and J lost 6 bases, with 10 bases between them. CDR3 protein: CASSIRGLDGYTF. DNA of the CDR3: TGTGCCAGTAGTATAAGAGGGTTGGATGGCTACACCTTC.

This chain joins TRBV28 and TRBJ1-3; TRBD1 aligns across 8 bases. This CDR3 has 15 residues. With V trimmed by 3 bases and J by 0 bases, 1 base remained unmatched. Germline CDR1 is MDHEN and CDR2 is SYDVKM. CDR3 DNA: TGTGCCAGCAGTTTCAGGGGGCACTCTGGAAACACCATATATTTT. Residues: CASSFRGHSGNTIYF.

V and J are TRBV27 and TRBJ1-2, with 8 positions matching TRBD1. Germline V CDR1 and CDR2: MNHEY, SMNVEV (reference sequence). J gave up 7 bases and V 6 bases, and 4 bases lay outside the gene matches. This CDR3 is 12 amino acids long. In DNA, the CDR3 is TGTGCCAGCAGGGGGACAGGAGGTGGCTACACCTTC. This encodes CASRGTGGGYTF.

V usage is TRBV19 and J usage is TRBJ1-5, with 7 bases that match TRBD1. The CDR3 loop spans 15 amino acids. The V segment lost 6 bases and the J segment 6 bases; nucleotides outside the gene matches: 11. Germline V gene data show CDR1 as LNHDA and CDR2 as SQIVND (reference sequence). The CDR3 region is CASRRRQGDAQPQHF. CDR3 bases: TGTGCCAGTAGAAGAAGACAGGGCGATGCTCAGCCCCAGCATTTT.

The chain has TRBV6-5 and TRBJ2-7; 7 nucleotides match TRBD1. CDR3 length: 14 amino acids. Germline CDR1 MNHEY, CDR2 SVGAGI. Trimming took 2 bases from V and 4 from J; bases not matched to a gene: 5. CDR3 nucleotides: TGTGCCAGCAGTTACGACAGGGTAGGGTACGAGCAGTACTTC. Residues: CASSYDRVGYEQYF.

The chain has TRBV5-1 and TRBJ1-1; TRBD1 matches 8 bases. V trimming: 5 bases; J trimming: 3 bases; junction bases outside the gene matches: 3. Germline V gives CDR1 SGHRS, CDR2 YFSETQ. This CDR3 spans 13 amino acids. The CDR3 nucleotides read TGCGCCAGCAGGGAACAGGGGGACACTGAAGCTTTCTTT. This encodes CASREQGDTEAFF.

This clone was recorded a few times. The rearrangement joins TRBV11-2 to TRBJ2-7, with 9 bases fitting TRBD1. The CDR3 consists of 17 residues. Germline V gene sequence: CDR1 SGHAT, CDR2 FQNNGV. The trim removed 4 bases at V and 4 bases at J, leaving 14 bases unmatched. For the CDR3, the DNA is TGTGCCAGCAGCTCAGTAGGCGGGGGACAGGGAGAATACGAGCAGTACTTC. Translating gives CASSSVGGGQGEYEQYF.

In its sample, this clone was seen once. The chain employs TRBV7-2 and TRBJ2-2, with 7 bases matching TRBD1. In germline, CDR1 is SGHTA, CDR2 FQGNSA. V shed 5 bases, J shed 0 bases, and the junction held 6 bases outside the gene matches. The CDR3 is made up of 16 amino acids. The CDR3 protein is CASSGRQGSNTGELFF. The CDR3, as DNA: TGTGCCAGCAGCGGTCGACAGGGTTCGAACACCGGGGAGCTGTTTTTT.

This chain links TRBV10-3 with TRBJ1-1; 11 bases line up with TRBD1. The CDR3 runs 15 residues. Trimming at V came to 3 bases and at J to 4 bases, leaving 4 bases not matched to a gene. Germline V gene sequence: CDR1 ENHRY, CDR2 SYGVKD. The CDR3 spells CAISELGTGGTEAFF. In DNA, the CDR3 is TGTGCCATCAGTGAACTGGGGACAGGGGGCACTGAAGCTTTCTTT.

With regard to this clone: The conserved phenylalanine or tryptophan is not found at the CDR3 terminus, so this likely reflects a read error. It is unclear where the CDR3 begins or ends on the DNA, so no DNA is shown, and the CDR3 is as TCRdb lists it. This CDR3 is CASSVPREAGTGCY. The chain employs TRBV6-4 and TRBJ2-7; TRBD1 is the table's D call, not checked against the DNA. With termini counted, the CDR3 has 14 amino acids. Germline CDR1 MRHNA, CDR2 SNTAGT.

The chain has TRBV28 and TRBJ2-7, with TRBD1 matching over 10 bases. Germline CDR1 is MDHEN and CDR2 is SYDVKM. Germline trimming cut 4 bases from V and 6 bases from J; bases unmatched to any gene: 15. The CDR3 runs to 17 residues. CDR3: CASSSIPGQGSLGEQYF. DNA of the CDR3: TGTGCCAGCAGTTCGATCCCGGGACAGGGGTCCCTGGGCGAGCAGTACTTC.

This chain uses TRBV7-9 with TRBJ2-7, with D unclear. The germline V and J ends were trimmed by 6 bases and 6 bases, with 15 bases remaining between them. CDR1 SEHNR and CDR2 FQNEAQ come from the germline V gene (reference sequence). The CDR3 is 13 amino acids. Written as DNA, the CDR3 is TGTGCCAGCAGGCTCTGGCCACGAGGCGAGCAGTACTTC. The encoded protein is CASRLWPRGEQYF.

This chain links TRBV5-1 with TRBJ1-3, with D unresolved. This CDR3 has 14 amino acids. Germline V lookup: CDR1 SGHRS, CDR2 YFSETQ. Trimming stripped 0 bases from V and 0 bases from J, with 4 bases between. The CDR3 nucleotides are TGCGCCAGCAGCTTGGGCGACTCTGGAAACACCATATATTTT. The encoded protein is CASSLGDSGNTIYF.

J is TRBJ2-1 and V is TRBV30, with 10 nucleotides matching TRBD2. J lost 3 bases, V lost 4 bases, and 0 bases had no gene match. The CDR3 covers 13 residues. Germline loops: CDR1 GTSNPN, CDR2 SVGIG (reference sequence). The chain's CDR3 is CAWTSGSYNEQFF. Written as DNA, the CDR3 is TGTGCCTGGACTAGCGGGAGCTACAATGAGCAGTTCTTC.

The chain joins TRBV19 to TRBJ2-5, with D possibly matching TRBD2 (6 bases). The CDR3 length is 13 residues. Germline CDR1 LNHDA, CDR2 SQIVND (reference sequence). V dropped 9 bases and J dropped 1 base, with 12 bases sitting between them. The CDR3 bases are TGTGCCAGCGCCGGGACTGTCCAAGAGACCCAGTACTTC. Translation gives CASAGTVQETQYF. The full variable domain, with the rest looked up from reference TRBV19 and TRBJ2-5, is DGGITQSPKYLFRKEGQNVTLSCEQNLNHDAMYWYRQDPGQGLRLIYYSQIVNDFQKGDIAEGYSVSREKKESFPLTVTSAQKNPTAFYLCASAGTVQETQYFGPGTRLLVL.

This chain uses TRBV6-1 with TRBJ1-2; 9 bases map to TRBD1. This CDR3 has 14 amino acids. The V gene's germline CDR1 is MNHNS and CDR2 SASEGT. V was pared by 7 bases and J by 5 bases, with 8 bases of the junction left unmatched. CDR3 bases: TGTGCCAGCACCGAACCGGGACAGGGATATGGCTACACCTTC. This sequence encodes CASTEPGQGYGYTF.